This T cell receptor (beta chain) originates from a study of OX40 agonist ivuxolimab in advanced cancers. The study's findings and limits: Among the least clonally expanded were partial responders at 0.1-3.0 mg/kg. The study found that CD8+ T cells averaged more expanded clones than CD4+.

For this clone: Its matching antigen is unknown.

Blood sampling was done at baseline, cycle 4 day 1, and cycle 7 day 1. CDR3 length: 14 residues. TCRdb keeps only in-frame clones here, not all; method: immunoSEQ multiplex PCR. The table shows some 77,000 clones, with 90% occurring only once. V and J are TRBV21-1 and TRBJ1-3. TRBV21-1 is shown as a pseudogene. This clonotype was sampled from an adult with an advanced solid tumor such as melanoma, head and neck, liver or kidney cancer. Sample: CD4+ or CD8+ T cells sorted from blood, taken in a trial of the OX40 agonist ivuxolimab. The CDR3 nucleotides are TGTGCCAGCAGGGGGACGGACTCTGGAAACACCATATATTTT. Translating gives CASRGTDSGNTIYF.